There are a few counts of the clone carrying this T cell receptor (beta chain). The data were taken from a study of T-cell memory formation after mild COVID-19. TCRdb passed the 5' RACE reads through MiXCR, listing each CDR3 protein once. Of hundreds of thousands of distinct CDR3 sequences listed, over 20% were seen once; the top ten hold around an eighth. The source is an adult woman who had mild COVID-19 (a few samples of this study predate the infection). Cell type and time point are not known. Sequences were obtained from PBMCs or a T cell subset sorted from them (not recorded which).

The DNA for the CDR3 is TGTGCCAGTCGGTGGAACACTGAAGCTTTCTTT. It translates to CASRWNTEAFF. The V gene is TRBV19, the J gene TRBJ1-1; D remains ambiguous. In germline, CDR1 is LNHDA, CDR2 SQIVND (reference sequence). V was shortened by 8 bases and J by 1 base, with 5 bases between the two germline ends. CDR3 size: 11 residues.